This TCR beta chain was identified during a study of vaccination and CD4 T cells after COVID-19. Cultured CD4+ T-cell DNA underwent Oncomine TCR Beta short-read sequencing. TCRdb independently ran MiXCR on the PCR reads; one entry per CDR3 protein. The table has more than 20,000 distinct CDR3 sequences, about 30% seen once. This CDR3 is 13 amino acids long. Trimming removed 6 bases from V and 5 bases from J, with 11 bases in between. This clonotype has only a few counts. Its antigen is still unknown. Treatment indicated: roughly 10-day PBMC culture with coronavirus spike peptide pools or control peptides (ViraFEST assay).

The receptor comes from a human donor with COVID-19. This chain connects TRBV12-3 or TRBV12-4 to TRBJ1-5, with D perhaps TRBD1 (6 bases). The sample consisted of cultured CD4+ T cells from blood. CDR3 loop: CASSQNRDQPQHF. CDR3 nucleotide sequence: TGTGCCAGCAGCCAAAACAGGGATCAGCCCCAGCATTTT.